The next 30 T cell receptor beta chains were all read from a single sample in a study of blood T cell repertoires in COVID-19. The data were produced by immunoSEQ multiplex PCR, yet TCRdb's version contains in-frame clones alone and is incomplete. The sample has about 85,000 clones, around 90% seen once. The specimen sequenced was peripheral blood. These receptors all stem from a human donor with active COVID-19. The donor label of this sample is uncertain.

The genes are TRBV27 and TRBJ2-2; possibly TRBD2 for D (6 bases). The CDR3 spans 18 residues. Germline assignment: CDR1 MNHEY and CDR2 SMNVEV (reference sequence). Trimming took 2 bases from V and 3 from J, leaving 19 bases between them. CDR3 amino acids: CASSLRSPSGRYTGELFF. The CDR3 DNA reads as TGTGCCAGCAGTTTAAGGTCCCCAAGCGGGCGGTACACCGGGGAGCTGTTTTTT.

This sequence joins TRBV5-8 and TRBJ2-4, with unresolved D. V gave up 1 base and J gave up 0 bases, with 8 bases separating them. Germline V gene lookup returns CDR1 SGHTS and CDR2 YDEGEE. The CDR3 has 15 residues. The DNA of the CDR3 is TGTGCCAGCAGCTTGCCGGCTAGAGCCAAAAACATTCAGTACTTC. Encoded protein: CASSLPARAKNIQYF.

The count of this clone is one. V and J are TRBV4-1 and TRBJ2-7; maybe TRBD2 (6 bases). The CDR3 runs to 14 residues. With 0 bases removed from V and 6 bases from J, the gap between germline ends came to 12 bases. Germline lookup yields CDR1 MGHRA and CDR2 YSYEKL. CDR3 bases: TGCGCCAGCAGCCAAGAAATACTAGCCGCCGAGCAGTACTTC. Encoded protein: CASSQEILAAEQYF.

This chain uses TRBV7-2 with TRBJ2-7; 10 nucleotides align to TRBD1. With V trimmed by 6 bases and J by 5 bases, 7 bases remained unmatched. This CDR3 contains 14 residues. CDR1 and CDR2 from the germline V gene are SGHTA and FQGNSA. The CDR3 nucleotides read TGTGCCAGCAGTTCTGGACAGGGGGTCGACGAGCAGTACTTC. It yields the protein CASSSGQGVDEQYF.

The chain carries TRBV7-2 and TRBJ2-5; maybe TRBD1 (6 bases). Trimming took off 5 bases at V and 5 bases at J, with 21 bases between the two ends. Per germline, CDR1 SGHTA and CDR2 FQGNSA. This CDR3 comprises 16 residues. The CDR3, as DNA: TGTGCCAGCAGCCCCACCCTCCAGGGGATTGGGGAGACCCAGTACTTC. Translating gives CASSPTLQGIGETQYF.

The V gene is TRBV6-1, the J gene TRBJ2-3; 8 positions agree with TRBD2. CDR1 MNHNS and CDR2 SASEGT come from the germline V gene. J lost 4 bases, V lost 1 base, and 7 bases had no gene match. The CDR3 covers 16 residues. The CDR3 loop reads CASSEEVGGVSDTQYF. Written as DNA, the CDR3 is TGTGCCAGCAGTGAAGAGGTCGGGGGGGTTTCAGATACGCAGTATTTT.

This clone appeared a single time. The chain couples TRBV6-2 or TRBV6-3 to TRBJ2-1; 11 bases line up with TRBD2. Germline V lookup: CDR1 MNHEY, CDR2 SVGEGT. This CDR3 is 16 amino acids long. The J segment lost 3 bases and the V segment lost 6 bases, leaving 7 bases of the junction unmatched. As DNA, the CDR3 is TGTGCCAGCAGCGAGACTAGCGGGGTGGGCTACAATGAGCAGTTCTTC. It is translated as CASSETSGVGYNEQFF.

This clone was seen a few times. The J gene is TRBJ1-6, the V gene TRBV25-1; D is possibly TRBD1 (5 bases). V lost 6 bases, J lost 7 bases, and 16 bases lay in between. Germline CDR1 is MGHDK and CDR2 is SYGVNS. This CDR3 has 15 amino acids. The CDR3 region is CASSAQAMGNSPLHF. CDR3 DNA: TGTGCCAGCAGCGCACAGGCGATGGGGAATTCACCCCTCCACTTT.

V usage is TRBV28 and J usage is TRBJ1-2, with 9 bases identical to TRBD1. V shed 4 bases, J shed 1 base, and the junction held 10 bases outside the gene matches. This CDR3 contains 17 residues. Germline values: CDR1 MDHEN, CDR2 SYDVKM. CDR3 sequence: CASSSPGQGGGNYGYTF. The CDR3, as DNA: TGTGCCAGCAGTTCACCGGGACAGGGAGGAGGTAACTATGGCTACACCTTC.

The rearrangement links TRBV9 to TRBJ2-3; TRBD1 is a possible D gene (6 bases). V lost 2 bases, J lost 4 bases, and 8 bases lay in between. Germline CDR1 is SGDLS and CDR2 is YYNGEE. CDR3 length: 13 amino acids. Here the CDR3 DNA reads TGTGCCAGCAGCGTCACAGGGTCAGATACGCAGTATTTT. Its protein product is CASSVTGSDTQYF. The variable domain in full, with the rest retrieved from reference TRBV9 and TRBJ2-3, is DSGVTQTPKHLITATGQRVTLRCSPRSGDLSVYWYQQSLDQGLQFLIQYYNGEERAKGNILERFSAQQFPDLHSELNLSSLELGDSALYFCASSVTGSDTQYFGPGTRLTVL.

CDR3 coding DNA: TGCGCCAGCAGTCAATCCCGTGATACGCAGTATTTT. Its protein product is CASSQSRDTQYF. J is TRBJ2-3 and V is TRBV23-1; D is ambiguous. TRBV23-1 is recorded as an ORF, its role being uncertain. Trimming removed 0 bases at V and 6 bases at J, with 4 bases between. The CDR3 has 12 residues.

This rearrangement joins TRBV7-3 to TRBJ2-1; 7 positions match TRBD2. The CDR3 extends over 16 amino acids. The junction had 12 bases not matched to a gene; V was cut back by 5 bases and J by 5 bases. The germline V gene has CDR1 SGHTA and CDR2 FQGTGA. The chain's CDR3 is CASSRPKMGGNNEQFF. CDR3 nucleotides: TGTGCCAGCAGCCGCCCCAAAATGGGGGGGAACAATGAGCAGTTCTTC.

The V and J genes are TRBV12-5 and TRBJ1-1; possibly TRBD1 for D (6 bases). Trimming removed 8 bases from V and 0 bases from J, with 28 bases in between. Germline V gives CDR1 LGHNT, CDR2 FRNRAP. This CDR3 is built from 19 residues. The CDR3 region has the DNA TGTGCTAGTATAGTCCGAGAGGATAGAGGGGGAGGGATGAACACTGAAGCTTTCTTT. Translated, it gives CASIVREDRGGGMNTEAFF.

The genes are TRBV11-2 and TRBJ2-7; perhaps TRBD1 as D (5 bases). The V end was cut by 5 bases, the J end by 3 bases, with 17 bases between. CDR3 length: 15 residues. Germline V gene data show CDR1 as SGHAT and CDR2 as FQNNGV. Written as DNA, the CDR3 is TGTGCCAGCAGCCCCTTCAAGGGTCAGGGCTACGAGCAGTACTTC. Translating gives CASSPFKGQGYEQYF.

The CDR3 sequence: CASSVVGASGETQYF. The CDR3 DNA is TGTGCCAGCAGCGTAGTTGGGGCTAGCGGGGAGACCCAGTACTTC. The rearrangement joins TRBV9 to TRBJ2-5, with 8 nucleotides matching TRBD2. CDR1 and CDR2 from the germline V gene are SGDLS and YYNGEE. CDR3 length equals 15 residues. V was pared by 0 bases and J by 5 bases, with 6 bases of the junction left unmatched. The variable domain in full, completed from reference TRBV9 and TRBJ2-5, reads DSGVTQTPKHLITATGQRVTLRCSPRSGDLSVYWYQQSLDQGLQFLIQYYNGEERAKGNILERFSAQQFPDLHSELNLSSLELGDSALYFCASSVVGASGETQYFGPGTRLLVL.

J is TRBJ2-5 and V is TRBV27, with D tentatively TRBD1 (5 bases). The V gene lost 6 bases and the J gene lost 1 base, with 18 bases spanning the gap. Germline V gene lookup returns CDR1 MNHEY and CDR2 SMNVEV (reference sequence). CDR3 length: 16 amino acids. The CDR3 sequence: CASRRKGFPLQETQYF. The CDR3 DNA reads as TGTGCCAGCAGGAGAAAGGGGTTTCCTCTCCAAGAGACCCAGTACTTC.

The table lists this clone with a few counts. The V and J genes are TRBV5-1 and TRBJ1-2; TRBD1 matches 7 bases. The CDR3 has 14 amino acids. The ends lost 4 bases at V and 3 bases at J; junction bases unmatched: 6. The germline V gene encodes CDR1 SGHRS and CDR2 YFSETQ. CDR3 nucleotides: TGCGCCAGCAGCCCCCAGACAGGGCACTATGGCTACACCTTC. Protein: CASSPQTGHYGYTF.

The V call is TRBV6-5, the J call TRBJ2-1, with 9 nucleotides matching TRBD1. CDR1 is MNHEY and CDR2 is SVGAGI in the germline V gene. Unmatched junction bases numbered 8, after V lost 6 bases and J lost 8 bases. The CDR3 runs to 14 residues. CDR3 sequence: CASSRDRVLDEQFF. The CDR3, as DNA: TGTGCCAGCAGCCGGGACAGGGTCCTAGATGAGCAGTTCTTC.

The CDR3 DNA is TGTGCCAGCAGCGTAGGACTAGCGGGGGGACAAAGCAATGAGCAGTTCTTC. Its translation: CASSVGLAGGQSNEQFF. The V and J genes are TRBV9 and TRBJ2-1; 13 bases are shared with TRBD2. The V gene end was trimmed by 0 bases and the J gene end by 6 bases; junction bases not matched to a gene: 6. This CDR3 region has 17 residues. Germline V gene sequence: CDR1 SGDLS, CDR2 YYNGEE.

In this sample, this clone turned up once. The rearrangement links TRBV5-1 to TRBJ1-1; D is ambiguous. Germline V gene sequence: CDR1 SGHRS, CDR2 YFSETQ. V gave up 4 bases and J gave up 0 bases, with 7 bases separating them. This CDR3 has 13 residues. DNA for the CDR3: TGCGCCAGCAGCAACGGGATGAACACTGAAGCTTTCTTT. It is translated as CASSNGMNTEAFF.

The rearrangement uses TRBV7-7 and TRBJ2-7, with D hard to call. There are 14 residues in the CDR3. V lost 2 bases, J lost 5 bases, and 13 bases lay in between. In germline, CDR1 is SSHAT, CDR2 FNYEAQ (reference sequence). Written as DNA, the CDR3 is TGTGCCAGCAGCTTAATGGTCCCTAGGAACGAGCAGTACTTC. It codes for CASSLMVPRNEQYF.

The CDR3 DNA reads TGTGCCAGCAGTGAAATTCGGCCCGGACTAGAAACAGATACGCAGTATTTT. The encoded protein is CASSEIRPGLETDTQYF. J is TRBJ2-3 and V is TRBV2; TRBD2 agrees at 7 bases. CDR3 length: 17 amino acids. J gave up 3 bases and V 2 bases, and 11 bases lay outside the gene matches. Germline V gene sequence: CDR1 SNHLY, CDR2 FYNNEI.

This chain uses TRBV6-5 with TRBJ1-4; TRBD1 might be the D (6 bases). This CDR3 has 14 residues. The V and J ends lost 4 bases and 5 bases respectively, with 11 bases between them. CDR1 and CDR2 from the germline V gene are MNHEY and SVGAGI. The CDR3 DNA is TGTGCCAGCAGTTTGACAGGCTTAAATGAAAAACTGTTTTTT. Translation gives CASSLTGLNEKLFF.

The V and J genes are TRBV28 and TRBJ2-5; D ambiguous. Trimming took off 3 bases at V and 3 bases at J, with 11 bases between the two ends. CDR3 size: 14 residues. Per germline, CDR1 MDHEN and CDR2 SYDVKM. The CDR3 loop reads CASSFRNSEETQYF. The CDR3 DNA follows: TGTGCCAGCAGTTTCAGGAACAGTGAAGAGACCCAGTACTTC.

Details on this clone: This is likely a read error, given that the CDR3 carries no conserved phenylalanine or tryptophan at its end. The limits of the CDR3 on the DNA are not certain, so only TCRdb's listed CDR3 is given. V and J are TRBV14 and TRBJ1-2; the table's D gene call, TRBD1, was not cross checked with the DNA. Germline CDR1 reads SGHDN; CDR2 reads FVKESK. The CDR3 is 11 residues long, ends included. CDR3 residues: CASSQVGYQGV.

The genes are TRBV7-2 and TRBJ2-2; no firm D call. CDR1 SGHTA and CDR2 FQGNSA come from the germline V gene. CDR3 length: 13 amino acids. Trimming cost V 7 bases and J 2 bases, with 8 bases left between them. In nucleotides, the CDR3 is TGTGCCAGCATCCTAACCAACACCGGGGAGCTGTTTTTT. Protein sequence: CASILTNTGELFF. Full variable domain (missing parts from reference TRBV7-2 and TRBJ2-2): GAGVSQSPSNKVTEKGKDVELRCDPISGHTALYWYRQSLGQGLEFLIYFQGNSAPDKSGLPSDRFSAERTGGSVSTLTIQRTQQEDSAVYLCASILTNTGELFFGEGSRLTVL.

The chain uses TRBV19 and TRBJ2-7; D perhaps matches TRBD2 (5 bases). Germline CDR1 reads LNHDA; CDR2 reads SQIVND (reference sequence). This CDR3 comprises 14 residues. Trimming shortened V by 0 bases and J by 2 bases, and 8 bases separated the two germline ends. This CDR3 is CASSIEEGTYEQYF. The CDR3 DNA sequence: TGTGCCAGTAGTATAGAAGAGGGAACCTACGAGCAGTACTTC.

V usage is TRBV5-1 and J usage is TRBJ1-4, with 9 bases matching TRBD1. Trimming removed 6 bases from V and 7 bases from J; junction bases left unmatched: 7. This CDR3 contains 14 residues. The germline V gene has CDR1 SGHRS and CDR2 YFSETQ. The CDR3: CASNTGQGSEKLFF. The CDR3 region has the DNA TGCGCCAGCAACACCGGACAGGGGAGTGAAAAACTGTTTTTT.

The rearrangement joins TRBV18 to TRBJ2-7; the match to TRBD1 covers 9 bases. The CDR3 is 16 residues long. The ends lost 4 bases at V and 5 bases at J; junction bases unmatched: 12. Germline V gene sequence: CDR1 KGHSH, CDR2 LQKENI. The CDR3 DNA is TGTGCCAGCTCACGAACCCCAGGACAGGGGCAGGACGAGCAGTACTTC. It encodes CASSRTPGQGQDEQYF.

This clone was seen once. The rearrangement joins TRBV28 to TRBJ1-5; possibly TRBD1 for D (6 bases). Trimming cost V 3 bases and J 8 bases, with 17 bases left between them. There are 15 residues in the CDR3. Germline CDR1 reads MDHEN; CDR2 reads SYDVKM. Here the CDR3 DNA reads TGTGCCAGCAGTTTTAAAGGGGGTTCGTCGGAGCCCCAGCATTTT. It codes for CASSFKGGSSEPQHF.